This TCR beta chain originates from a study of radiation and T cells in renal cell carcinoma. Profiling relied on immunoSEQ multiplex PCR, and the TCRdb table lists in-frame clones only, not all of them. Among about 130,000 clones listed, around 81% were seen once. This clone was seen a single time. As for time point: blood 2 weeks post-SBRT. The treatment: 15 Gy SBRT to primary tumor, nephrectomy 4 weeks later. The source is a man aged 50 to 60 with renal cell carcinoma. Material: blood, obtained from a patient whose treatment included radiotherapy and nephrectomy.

The CDR3 region is CASSPGTSDHEQYF. The CDR3 DNA is TGTGCCAGTAGCCCCGGGACTAGCGACCACGAGCAGTACTTC. The rearrangement links TRBV19 to TRBJ2-7, with 10 bases that match TRBD2. Germline CDR1 LNHDA, CDR2 SQIVND (reference sequence). CDR3 length equals 14 residues. After removal of 6 bases from V and 5 bases from J, the junction contained 7 bases not matched to a gene.